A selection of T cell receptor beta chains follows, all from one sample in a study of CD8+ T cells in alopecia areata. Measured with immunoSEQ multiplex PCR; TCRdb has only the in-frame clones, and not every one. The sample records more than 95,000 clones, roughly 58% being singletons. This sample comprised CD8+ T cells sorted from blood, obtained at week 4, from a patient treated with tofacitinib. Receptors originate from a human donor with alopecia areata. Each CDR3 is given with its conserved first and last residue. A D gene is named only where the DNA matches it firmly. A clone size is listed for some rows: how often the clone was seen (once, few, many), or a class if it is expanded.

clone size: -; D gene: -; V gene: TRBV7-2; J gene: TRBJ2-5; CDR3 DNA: TGTGCCAGCAGCTTATACGGTGGGCGAGGGGAGACCCAGTACTTC; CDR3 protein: CASSLYGGRGETQYF
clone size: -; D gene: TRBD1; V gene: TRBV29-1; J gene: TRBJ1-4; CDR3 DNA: TGCAGCGTTGTTAACCGGGACAGGGGGCATGAAAAACTGTTTTTT; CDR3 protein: CSVVNRDRGHEKLFF
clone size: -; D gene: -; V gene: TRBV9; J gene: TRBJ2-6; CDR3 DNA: TGTGCCAGCAGCGCTTGGGGGACAGGGGCCAACGTCCTGACTTTC; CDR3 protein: CASSAWGTGANVLTF
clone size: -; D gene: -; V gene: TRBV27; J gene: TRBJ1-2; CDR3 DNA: TGTGCCAGCAGTTACCGGGTAAACTATGGCTACACCTTC; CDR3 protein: CASSYRVNYGYTF
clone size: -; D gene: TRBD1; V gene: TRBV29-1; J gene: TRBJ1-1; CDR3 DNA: TGCAGCGGTGCGCAGGGGGCTTACACTGAAGCTTTCTTT; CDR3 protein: CSGAQGAYTEAFF
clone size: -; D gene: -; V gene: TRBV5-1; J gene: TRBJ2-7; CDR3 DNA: TGCGCCAGCAGCTTGACCCCTTCGGACACCTTCTCCTACGAGCAGTACTTC; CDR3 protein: CASSLTPSDTFSYEQYF
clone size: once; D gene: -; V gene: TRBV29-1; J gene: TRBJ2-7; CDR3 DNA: TGCATTGCGGTAGGGCCCGGGGAGCAGTACTTC; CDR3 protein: CIAVGPGEQYF
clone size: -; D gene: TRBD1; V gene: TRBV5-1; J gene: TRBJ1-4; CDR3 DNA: TGCGCCAGCAGCGGGACAGGGGCTACTAATGAAAAACTGTTTTTT; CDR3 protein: CASSGTGATNEKLFF
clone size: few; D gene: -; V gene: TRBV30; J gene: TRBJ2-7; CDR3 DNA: TGTGCCTGGAGTGTACCACGGAGATCCTACGAGCAGTACTTC; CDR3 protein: CAWSVPRRSYEQYF
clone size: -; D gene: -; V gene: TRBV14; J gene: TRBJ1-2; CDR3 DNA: TGTGCCAGCAGCCAAGGCACGGTCTATGGCTACACCTTC; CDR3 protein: CASSQGTVYGYTF
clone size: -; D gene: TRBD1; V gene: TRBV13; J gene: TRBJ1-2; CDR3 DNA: TGTGCCAGCAGCCGGACAGGGGGCACTAACTATGGCTACACCTTC; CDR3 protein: CASSRTGGTNYGYTF
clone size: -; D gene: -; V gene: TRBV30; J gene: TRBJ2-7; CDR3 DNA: TGTGCCTGGACAGGGGACTCTTACTCGGGCTACGAGCAGTACTTC; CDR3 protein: CAWTGDSYSGYEQYF
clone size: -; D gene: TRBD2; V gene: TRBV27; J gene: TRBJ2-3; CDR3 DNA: TGTGCCAGCAGACCCCAGGGACTAGCGGCCACAGATACGCAGTATTTT; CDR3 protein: CASRPQGLAATDTQYF
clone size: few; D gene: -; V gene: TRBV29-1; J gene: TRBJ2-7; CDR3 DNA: TGCAGCGTCCTCCCCGGGAGCCCCTACGAGCAGTACTTC; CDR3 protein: CSVLPGSPYEQYF
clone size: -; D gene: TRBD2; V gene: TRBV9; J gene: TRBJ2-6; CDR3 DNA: TGTGCCAGCACCACGACCGGGAGGATCTCTGGGGCCAACGTCCTGACTTTC; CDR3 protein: CASTTTGRISGANVLTF
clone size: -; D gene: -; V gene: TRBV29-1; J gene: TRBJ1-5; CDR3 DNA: TGCAGCGTTGCGAGGTTATTCATACGCAATCAGCCCCAGCATTTT; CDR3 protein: CSVARLFIRNQPQHF
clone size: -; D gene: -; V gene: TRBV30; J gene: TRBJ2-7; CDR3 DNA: TGTGCCTGGAGTGTACTCGAGACAGGAGAGCAGTACTTC; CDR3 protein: CAWSVLETGEQYF
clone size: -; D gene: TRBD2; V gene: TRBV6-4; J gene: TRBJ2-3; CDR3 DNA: TGTGCCAGCAGGCCCGTAGCGGGGGGCACAGATACGCAGTATTTT; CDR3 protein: CASRPVAGGTDTQYF
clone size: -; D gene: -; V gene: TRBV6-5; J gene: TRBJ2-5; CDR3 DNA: TGTGCCAGCGCCGGGACGGACGGGGCCCAGTACTTC; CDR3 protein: CASAGTDGAQYF
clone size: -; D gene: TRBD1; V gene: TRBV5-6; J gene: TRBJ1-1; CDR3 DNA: TGTGCCAGCAGCTTACAGGGGGGCACTGAAGCTTTCTTT; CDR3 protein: CASSLQGGTEAFF
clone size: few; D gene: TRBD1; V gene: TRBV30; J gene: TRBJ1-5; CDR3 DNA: TGTGCCTGGAGAGGCAGGGGGAGTCAGCCCCAGCATTTT; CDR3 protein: CAWRGRGSQPQHF
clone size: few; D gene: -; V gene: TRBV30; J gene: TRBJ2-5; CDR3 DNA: TGTGCCTGGAGTTTCGGGACATTCGCGTACCAAGAGACCCAGTACTTC; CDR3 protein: CAWSFGTFAYQETQYF
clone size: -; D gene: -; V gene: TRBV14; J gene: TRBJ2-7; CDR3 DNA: TGTGCCAGCAGCCAAGTAAGCACGAGCTACGAGCAGTACTTC; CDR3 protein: CASSQVSTSYEQYF
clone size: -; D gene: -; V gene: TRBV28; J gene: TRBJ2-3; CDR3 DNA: TGTGCCAGCAGTTTAGAGACCTCATTAACGGATACGCAGTATTTT; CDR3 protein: CASSLETSLTDTQYF
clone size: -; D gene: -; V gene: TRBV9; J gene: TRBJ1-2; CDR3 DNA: TGTGCCAGCAGCGCTACGACCGGGGCTAACTATGGCTACACCTTC; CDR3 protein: CASSATTGANYGYTF
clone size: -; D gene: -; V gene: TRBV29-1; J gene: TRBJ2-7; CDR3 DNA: TGCAGCGTTCGGTTTGGCCGAGCCTACGAGCAGTACTTC; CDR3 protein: CSVRFGRAYEQYF
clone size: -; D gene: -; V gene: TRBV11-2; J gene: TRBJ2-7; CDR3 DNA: TGTGCCAGCAGCTTAGACGGGCACTTAGACGAGCAGTACTTC; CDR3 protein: CASSLDGHLDEQYF
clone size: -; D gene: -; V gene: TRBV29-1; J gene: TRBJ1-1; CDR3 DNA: TGCAGCGTTGTGGCAGAGAACACTGAAGCTTTCTTT; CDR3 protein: CSVVAENTEAFF
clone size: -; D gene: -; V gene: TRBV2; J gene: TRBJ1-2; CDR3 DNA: TGTGCCAGCAGAACAGGGTTTGGGAACTATGGCTACACCTTC; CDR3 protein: CASRTGFGNYGYTF
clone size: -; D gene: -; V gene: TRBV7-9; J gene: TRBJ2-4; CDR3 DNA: TGTGCCAGCAGCTTAGGGGACATTCAGTACTTC; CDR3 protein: CASSLGDIQYF
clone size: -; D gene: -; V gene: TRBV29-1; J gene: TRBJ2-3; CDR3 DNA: TGCAGCGTTGAAGATTTAGAGCAGAACAGGCATACGCAGTATTTT; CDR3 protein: CSVEDLEQNRHTQYF
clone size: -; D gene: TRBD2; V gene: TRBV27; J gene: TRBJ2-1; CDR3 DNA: TGTGCCAGCAGGGGGGGAGGGTACAATGAGCAGTTCTTC; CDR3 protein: CASRGGGYNEQFF
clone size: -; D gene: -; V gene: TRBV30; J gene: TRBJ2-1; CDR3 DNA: TGTGCCTGGAATGCTATAGGAGGCTCCTACAATGAGCAGTTCTTC; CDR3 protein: CAWNAIGGSYNEQFF
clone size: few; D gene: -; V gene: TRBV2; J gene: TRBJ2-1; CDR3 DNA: TGTGCCAGCACGGTCTTTGCAGGGAGCGATGAGCAGTTCTTC; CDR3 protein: CASTVFAGSDEQFF
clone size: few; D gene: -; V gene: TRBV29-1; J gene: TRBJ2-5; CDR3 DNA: TGCAGCGTTGAAATGGAGGGACGGGAGACCCAGTACTTC; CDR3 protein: CSVEMEGRETQYF
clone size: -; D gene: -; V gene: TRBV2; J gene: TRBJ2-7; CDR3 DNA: TGTGCCAGCAGTGACAGTTACTCCTACGAGCAGTACTTC; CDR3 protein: CASSDSYSYEQYF
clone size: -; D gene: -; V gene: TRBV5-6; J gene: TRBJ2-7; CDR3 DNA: TGTGCCAGCAGCCCCCGCAGGCGCTACGAGCAGTACTTC; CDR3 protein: CASSPRRRYEQYF
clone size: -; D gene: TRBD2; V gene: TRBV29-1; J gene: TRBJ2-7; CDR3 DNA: TGCAGCGTTTGGGGCGGGGGGTACGAGCAGTACTTC; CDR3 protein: CSVWGGGYEQYF
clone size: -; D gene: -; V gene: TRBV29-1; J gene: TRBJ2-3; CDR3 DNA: TGCAGCGTTGATGAACGGATCACAGATACGCAGTATTTT; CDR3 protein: CSVDERITDTQYF
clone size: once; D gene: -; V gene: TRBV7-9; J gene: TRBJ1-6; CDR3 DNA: TGTGCCAGCAGGTTCCAGGATTCACCCCTCCACTTT; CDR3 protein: CASRFQDSPLHF
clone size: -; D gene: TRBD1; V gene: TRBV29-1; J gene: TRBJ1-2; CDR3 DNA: TGCAGCGGCCTTTTCGGGACAGCCTATGGCTACACCTTC; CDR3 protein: CSGLFGTAYGYTF
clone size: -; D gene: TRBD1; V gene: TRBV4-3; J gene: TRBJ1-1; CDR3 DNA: TGCGCCAGCAGCCAAAATAGACAGGGACCTTGGCAAGCTTTCTTT; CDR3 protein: CASSQNRQGPWQAFF
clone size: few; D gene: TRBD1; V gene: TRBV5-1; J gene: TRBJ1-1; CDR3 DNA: TGCGCCAGCAGCGCGCCGGGACAGCAGAACACTGAAGCTTTCTTT; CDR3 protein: CASSAPGQQNTEAFF
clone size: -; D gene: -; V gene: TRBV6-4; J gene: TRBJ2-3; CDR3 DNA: TGTGCCAGCAGTGACTCGGTGGGGGGGCCAGATACGCAGTATTTT; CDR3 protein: CASSDSVGGPDTQYF
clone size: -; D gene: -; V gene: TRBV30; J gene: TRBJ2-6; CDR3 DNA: TGTGCCTGGAGTGGGTTGGTACAGGTCGGGGCCAACGTCCTGACTTTC; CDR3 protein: CAWSGLVQVGANVLTF
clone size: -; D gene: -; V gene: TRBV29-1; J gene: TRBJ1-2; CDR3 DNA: TGCAGCGTCGCGACAGAGAACTATGGCTACACCTTC; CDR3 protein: CSVATENYGYTF
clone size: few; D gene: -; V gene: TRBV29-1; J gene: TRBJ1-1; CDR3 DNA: TGCAGCGTTGTGGTGAACACTGAAGCTTTCTTT; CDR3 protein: CSVVVNTEAFF
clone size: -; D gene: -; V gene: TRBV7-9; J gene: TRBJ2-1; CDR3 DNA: TGTGCCAGCAGCCCCGGAGACTGGGACAACAATGAGCAGTTCTTC; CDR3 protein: CASSPGDWDNNEQFF
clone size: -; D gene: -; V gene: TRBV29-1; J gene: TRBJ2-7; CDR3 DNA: TGCAGCGTTGTAGCACAGGTAACCTACGAGCAGTACTTC; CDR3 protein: CSVVAQVTYEQYF
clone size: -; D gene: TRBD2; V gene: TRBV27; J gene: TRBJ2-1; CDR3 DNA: TGTGCCAGCAGTTTACAACTAGCGGGGGGGCGCGGTGAGCAGTTCTTC; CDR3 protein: CASSLQLAGGRGEQFF
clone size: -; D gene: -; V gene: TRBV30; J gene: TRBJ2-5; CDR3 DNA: TGTGCCTGGAGTGTACCTAGGGGCCTCCAAGAGACCCAGTACTTC; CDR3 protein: CAWSVPRGLQETQYF
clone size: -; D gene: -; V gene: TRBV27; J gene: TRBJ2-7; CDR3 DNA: TGTGCCAGCAGTTTAGCCCCGCCCCCCTACGAGCAGTACTTC; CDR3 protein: CASSLAPPPYEQYF
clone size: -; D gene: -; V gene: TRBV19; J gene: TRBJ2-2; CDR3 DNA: TGTGCCAGTAGTATCACCGGGAACACCGGGGAGCTGTTTTTT; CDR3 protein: CASSITGNTGELFF
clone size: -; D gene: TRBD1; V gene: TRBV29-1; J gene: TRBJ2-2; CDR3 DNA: TGCAGCGTTGAAAGGGTGGACAGGGGGCGCGACACCGGGGAGCTGTTTTTT; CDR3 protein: CSVERVDRGRDTGELFF
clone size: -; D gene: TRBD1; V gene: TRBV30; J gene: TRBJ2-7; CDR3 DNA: TGTGCCTGGAGCTGTCCAAGACAGGGCATCTACGAGCAGTACTTC; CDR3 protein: CAWSCPRQGIYEQYF